This T cell receptor beta chain was sequenced in a study of cytomegalovirus exposure and HLA in healthy donors. Worth noting for this clone: Its antigen is as yet unknown.

The PCR contained 60 Vbeta and 13 Jbeta primers. Some clones are missing from TCRdb's copy, which holds only in-frame ones; the method was immunoSEQ multiplex PCR. Its table lists approximately 110,000 clones. Whole-study results and caveats: Altogether, some 170 TCR beta chains were recorded as cytomegalovirus-associated. Earlier analysis found most TCR beta V segments productive about 87% or about 30% of the time.

Sequencing used PBMCs. This sequence was found in a man aged 40-55 years in good health and CMV-seronegative.

In DNA, the CDR3 is TGTGCCAGCAGCACAGGGTCCGGAGAGACCCAGTACTTC. It is translated as CASSTGSGETQYF. The J gene is TRBJ2-5, the V gene TRBV5-4; D is perhaps TRBD1 (6 bases). The CDR3 consists of 13 residues. In germline, CDR1 is SGHNT, CDR2 YYREEE (reference sequence). Deletions cut 4 bases from V and 4 bases from J, with 11 bases between.